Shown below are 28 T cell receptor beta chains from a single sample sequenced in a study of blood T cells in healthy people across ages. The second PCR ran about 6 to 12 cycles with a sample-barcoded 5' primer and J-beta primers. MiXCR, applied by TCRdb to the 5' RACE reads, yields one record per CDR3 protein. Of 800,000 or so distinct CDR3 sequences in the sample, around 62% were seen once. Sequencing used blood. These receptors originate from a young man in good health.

The CDR3 nucleotides are TGCGCCAGCAGCCAAGGTACCGGGGGGAGCACCGGGGAGCTGTTTTTT. Translated, it gives CASSQGTGGSTGELFF. This chain connects TRBV4-1 to TRBJ2-2; 7 positions agree with TRBD2. J was trimmed by 4 bases and V by 1 base; bases with no gene match: 6. The CDR3 is 16 amino acids. CDR1 and CDR2 (germline): MGHRA, YSYEKL.

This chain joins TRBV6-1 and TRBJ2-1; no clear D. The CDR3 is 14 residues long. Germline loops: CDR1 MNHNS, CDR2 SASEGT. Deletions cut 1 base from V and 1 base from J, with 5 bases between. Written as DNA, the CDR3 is TGTGCCAGCAGTGAAGGGTTTTCCTACAATGAGCAGTTCTTC. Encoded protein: CASSEGFSYNEQFF.

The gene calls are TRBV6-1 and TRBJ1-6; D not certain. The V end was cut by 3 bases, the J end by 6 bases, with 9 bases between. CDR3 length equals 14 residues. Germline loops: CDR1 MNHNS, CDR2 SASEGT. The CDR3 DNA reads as TGTGCCAGCAGTGAGATTGAAGCTAATTCACCCCTCCACTTT. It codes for CASSEIEANSPLHF.

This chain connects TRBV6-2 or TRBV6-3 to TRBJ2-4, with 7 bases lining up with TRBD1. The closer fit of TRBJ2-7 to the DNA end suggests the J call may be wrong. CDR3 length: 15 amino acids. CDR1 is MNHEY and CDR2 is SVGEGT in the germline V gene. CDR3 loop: CASSNGQVVLYEQYF. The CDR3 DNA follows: TGTGCCAGCAGTAACGGACAGGTCGTCCTCTACGAGCAGTACTTC.

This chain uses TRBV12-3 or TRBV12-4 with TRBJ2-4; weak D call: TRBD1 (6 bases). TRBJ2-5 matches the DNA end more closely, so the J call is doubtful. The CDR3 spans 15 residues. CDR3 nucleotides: TGTGCCAGCAGGGGACCGACAGGCCCCTTGGGGACCCAGTACTTC. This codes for CASRGPTGPLGTQYF.

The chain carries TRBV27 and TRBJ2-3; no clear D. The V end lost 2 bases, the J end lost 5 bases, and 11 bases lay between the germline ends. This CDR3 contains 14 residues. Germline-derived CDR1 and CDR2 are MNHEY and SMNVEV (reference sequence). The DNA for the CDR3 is TGTGCCAGCAGTTTAGAGGCTCCTCTAGATACGCAGTATTTT. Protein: CASSLEAPLDTQYF.

The DNA for the CDR3 is TGTGCCAGCAGTTACTCGGGGCAGGCCTCCTACGAGCAGTACTTC. Protein sequence: CASSYSGQASYEQYF. V is TRBV6-5 and J is TRBJ2-7; weak D call: TRBD1 (5 bases). The germline V and J ends were trimmed by 0 bases and 0 bases, with 9 bases remaining between them. The CDR3 consists of 15 residues. Germline V gene data show CDR1 as MNHEY and CDR2 as SVGAGI.

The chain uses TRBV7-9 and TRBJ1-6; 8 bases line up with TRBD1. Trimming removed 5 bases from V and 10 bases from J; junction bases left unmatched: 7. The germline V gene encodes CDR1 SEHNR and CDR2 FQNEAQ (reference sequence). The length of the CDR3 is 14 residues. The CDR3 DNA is TGTGCCAGCAGCATCAGGGGGCAGTGGTCACCCCTCCACTTT. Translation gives CASSIRGQWSPLHF. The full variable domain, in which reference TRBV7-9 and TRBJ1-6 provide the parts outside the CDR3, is DTGVSQNPRHKITKRGQNVTFRCDPISEHNRLYWYRQTLGQGPEFLTYFQNEAQLEKSRLLSDRFSAERPKGSFSTLEIQRTEQGDSAMYLCASSIRGQWSPLHFGNGTRLTVT.

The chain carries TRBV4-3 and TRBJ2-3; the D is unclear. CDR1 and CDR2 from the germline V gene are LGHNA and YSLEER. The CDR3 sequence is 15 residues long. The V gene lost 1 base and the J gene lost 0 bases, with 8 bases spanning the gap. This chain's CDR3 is CASSQGTESTDTQYF. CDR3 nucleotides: TGCGCCAGCAGCCAAGGGACCGAGAGCACAGATACGCAGTATTTT.

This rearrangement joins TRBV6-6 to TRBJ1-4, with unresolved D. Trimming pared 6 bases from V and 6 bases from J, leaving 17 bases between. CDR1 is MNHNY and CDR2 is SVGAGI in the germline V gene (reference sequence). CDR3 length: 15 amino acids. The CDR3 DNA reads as TGTGCCAGCAGGACCCTTGGGAGGTCGGATGAAAAACTGTTTTTT. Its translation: CASRTLGRSDEKLFF.

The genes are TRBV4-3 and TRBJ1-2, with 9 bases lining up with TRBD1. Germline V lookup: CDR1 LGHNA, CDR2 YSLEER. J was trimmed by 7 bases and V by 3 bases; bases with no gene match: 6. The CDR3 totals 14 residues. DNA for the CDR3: TGCGCCAGCAGCCACCCGGGACAGGGTACTGGCTACACCTTC. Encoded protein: CASSHPGQGTGYTF.

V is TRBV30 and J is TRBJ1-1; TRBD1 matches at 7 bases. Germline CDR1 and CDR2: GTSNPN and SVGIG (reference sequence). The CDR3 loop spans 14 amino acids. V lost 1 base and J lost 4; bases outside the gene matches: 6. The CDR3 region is CAWSGITGVTEAFF. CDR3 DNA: TGTGCCTGGAGTGGTATAACAGGGGTCACTGAAGCTTTCTTT.

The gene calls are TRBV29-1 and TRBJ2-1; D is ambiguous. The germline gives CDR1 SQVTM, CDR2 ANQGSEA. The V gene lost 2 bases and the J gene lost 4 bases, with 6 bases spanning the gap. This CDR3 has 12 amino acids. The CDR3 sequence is CSVEPQYNEQFF. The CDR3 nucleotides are TGCAGCGTTGAACCTCAATACAATGAGCAGTTCTTC.

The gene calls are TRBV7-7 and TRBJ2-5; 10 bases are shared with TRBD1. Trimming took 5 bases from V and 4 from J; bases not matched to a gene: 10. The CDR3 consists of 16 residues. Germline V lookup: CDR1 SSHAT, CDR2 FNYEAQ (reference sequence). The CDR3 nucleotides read TGTGCCAGCAGCAACTCCGGACAGGGGGGTCTAGAGACCCAGTACTTC. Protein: CASSNSGQGGLETQYF.

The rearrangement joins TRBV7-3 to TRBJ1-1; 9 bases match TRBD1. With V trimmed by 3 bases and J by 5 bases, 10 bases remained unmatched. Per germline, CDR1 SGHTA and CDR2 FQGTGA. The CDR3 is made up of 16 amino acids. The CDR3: CASSFNPGTGLTEAFF. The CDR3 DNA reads TGTGCCAGCAGCTTTAACCCCGGGACAGGGTTGACTGAAGCTTTCTTT.

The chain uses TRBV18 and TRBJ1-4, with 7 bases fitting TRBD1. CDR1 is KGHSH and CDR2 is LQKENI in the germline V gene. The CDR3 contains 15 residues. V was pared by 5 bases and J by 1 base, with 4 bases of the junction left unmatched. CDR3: CASSTNRGTNEKLFF. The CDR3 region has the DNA TGTGCCAGCTCAACAAACAGGGGAACTAATGAAAAACTGTTTTTT.

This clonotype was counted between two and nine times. CDR3 residues: CASSLGNRVEYF. As DNA, the CDR3 is TGTGCCAGCAGTTTAGGGAACAGGGTTGAGTACTTC. This sequence joins TRBV28 and TRBJ2-5; D is possibly TRBD1 (6 bases). Germline CDR1 is MDHEN and CDR2 is SYDVKM. This CDR3 has 12 amino acids. Between the trimmed V and J ends, which lost 2 bases and 12 bases, there was a span of 13 bases.

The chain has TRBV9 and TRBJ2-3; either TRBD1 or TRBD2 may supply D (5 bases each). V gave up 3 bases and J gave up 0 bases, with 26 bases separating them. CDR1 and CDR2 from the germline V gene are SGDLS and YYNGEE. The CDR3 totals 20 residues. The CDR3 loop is CASSASIPRGPRGSTDTQYF. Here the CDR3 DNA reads TGTGCCAGCAGCGCCTCCATCCCTCGGGGCCCTCGGGGTAGCACAGATACGCAGTATTTT.

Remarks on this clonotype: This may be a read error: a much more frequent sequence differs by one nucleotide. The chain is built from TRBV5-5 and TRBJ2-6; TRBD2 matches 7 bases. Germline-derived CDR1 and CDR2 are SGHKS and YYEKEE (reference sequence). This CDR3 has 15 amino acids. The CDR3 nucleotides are TGTGCCAGCAGCCGTAGCGGGTACGGGGCCAACGCCCTGACTTTC. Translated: CASSRSGYGANALTF.

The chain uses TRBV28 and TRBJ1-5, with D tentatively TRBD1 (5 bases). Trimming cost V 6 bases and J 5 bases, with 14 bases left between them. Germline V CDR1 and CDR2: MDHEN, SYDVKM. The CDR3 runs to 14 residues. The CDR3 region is CASRITGGDQPQHF. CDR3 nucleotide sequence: TGTGCCAGCAGAATCACAGGAGGAGATCAGCCCCAGCATTTT.

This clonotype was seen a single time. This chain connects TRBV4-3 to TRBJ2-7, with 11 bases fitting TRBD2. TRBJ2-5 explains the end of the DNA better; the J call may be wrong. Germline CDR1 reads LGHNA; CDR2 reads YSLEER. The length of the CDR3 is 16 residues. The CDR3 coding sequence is TGCGCCAGCAGCCAAGATCCTAGCGGGGGGCCAGAGACCCAGTACTTC. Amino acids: CASSQDPSGGPETQYF.

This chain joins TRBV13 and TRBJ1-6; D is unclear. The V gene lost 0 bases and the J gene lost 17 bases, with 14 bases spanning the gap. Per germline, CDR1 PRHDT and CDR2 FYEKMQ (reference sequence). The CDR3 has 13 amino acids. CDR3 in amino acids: CASSLGPGVRVHF. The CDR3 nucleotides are TGTGCCAGCAGCTTAGGCCCCGGAGTACGGGTCCACTTT.

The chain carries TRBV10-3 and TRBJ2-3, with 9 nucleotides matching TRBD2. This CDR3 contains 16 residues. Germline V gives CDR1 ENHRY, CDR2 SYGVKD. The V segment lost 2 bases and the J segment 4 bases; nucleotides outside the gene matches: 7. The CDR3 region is CAISEPAGGGADTQYF. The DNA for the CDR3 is TGTGCCATCAGTGAGCCAGCGGGGGGCGGGGCAGATACGCAGTATTTT.

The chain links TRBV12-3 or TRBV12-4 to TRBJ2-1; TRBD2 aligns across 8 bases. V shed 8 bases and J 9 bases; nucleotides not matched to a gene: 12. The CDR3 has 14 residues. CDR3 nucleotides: TGTGCCAGCGTGGCGGGGGGAAGGGAGAGTGAGCAGTTCTTC. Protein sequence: CASVAGGRESEQFF.

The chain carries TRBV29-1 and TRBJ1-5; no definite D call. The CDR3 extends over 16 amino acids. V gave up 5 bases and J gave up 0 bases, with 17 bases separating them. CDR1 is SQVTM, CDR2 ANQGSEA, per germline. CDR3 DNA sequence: TGCAGCGTTCTTCCCTGGACGGACGATAGCAATCAGCCCCAGCATTTT. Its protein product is CSVLPWTDDSNQPQHF.

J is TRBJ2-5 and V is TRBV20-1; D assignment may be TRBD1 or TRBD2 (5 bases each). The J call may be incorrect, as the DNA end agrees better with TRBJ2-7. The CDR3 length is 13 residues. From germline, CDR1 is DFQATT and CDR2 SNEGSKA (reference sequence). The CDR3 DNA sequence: TGCAGTGCTCCCCGGGGCCCAGCCTACGAGCAGTACTTC. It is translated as CSAPRGPAYEQYF.

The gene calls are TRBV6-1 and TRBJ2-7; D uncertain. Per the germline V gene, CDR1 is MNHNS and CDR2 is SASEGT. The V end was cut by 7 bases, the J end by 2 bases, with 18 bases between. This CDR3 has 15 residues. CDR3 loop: CASNPPRVYAYEQYF. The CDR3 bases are TGTGCCAGCAATCCGCCACGGGTTTACGCCTACGAGCAGTACTTC.

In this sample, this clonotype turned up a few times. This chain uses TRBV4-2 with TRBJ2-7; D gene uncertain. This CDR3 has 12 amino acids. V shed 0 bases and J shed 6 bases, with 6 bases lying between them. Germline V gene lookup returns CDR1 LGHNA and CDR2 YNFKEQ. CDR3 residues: CASSQDSGEQYF. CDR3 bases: TGTGCCAGCAGCCAAGACAGTGGCGAGCAGTACTTC.